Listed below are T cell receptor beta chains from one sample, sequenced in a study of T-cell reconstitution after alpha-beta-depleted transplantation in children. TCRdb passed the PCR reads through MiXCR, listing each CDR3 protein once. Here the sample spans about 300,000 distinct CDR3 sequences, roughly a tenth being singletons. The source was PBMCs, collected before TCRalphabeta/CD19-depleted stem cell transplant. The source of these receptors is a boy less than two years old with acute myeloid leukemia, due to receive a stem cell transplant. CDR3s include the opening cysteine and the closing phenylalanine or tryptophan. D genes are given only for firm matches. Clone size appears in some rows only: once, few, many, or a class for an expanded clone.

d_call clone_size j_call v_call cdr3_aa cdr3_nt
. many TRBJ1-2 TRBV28 CASRAWQGAEGYTF TGTGCCAGCAGGGCCTGGCAGGGCGCGGAAGGCTACACCTTC
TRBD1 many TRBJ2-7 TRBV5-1 CASGTGLYEQYF TGCGCCAGCGGGACAGGGCTCTACGAGCAGTACTTC
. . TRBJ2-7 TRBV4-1 CASSQDQGSYEQYF TGCGCCAGCAGCCAAGATCAGGGCTCCTACGAGCAGTACTTC
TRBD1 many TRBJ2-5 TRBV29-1 CSAGQGGWETQYF TGCAGCGCCGGACAGGGTGGTTGGGAGACCCAGTACTTC
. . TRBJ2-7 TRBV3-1 CASSQVHYEQYF TGTGCCAGCAGCCAAGTCCATTACGAGCAGTACTTC
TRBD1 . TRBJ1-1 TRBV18 CASSPGTGLLMNTEAFF TGTGCCAGCTCCCCGGGGACAGGGCTTTTAATGAACACTGAAGCTTTCTTT
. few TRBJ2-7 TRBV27 CASSSGGRPPYEQYF TGTGCCAGCAGTTCCGGCGGGCGGCCGCCCTACGAGCAGTACTTC
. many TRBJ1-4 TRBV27 CASSLVEGPGKLFF TGTGCCAGCAGTTTAGTTGAGGGCCCCGGAAAACTGTTTTTT
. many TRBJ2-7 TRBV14 CASSQKRQAPYEQYF TGTGCCAGCAGCCAAAAGAGACAGGCCCCCTACGAGCAGTACTTC
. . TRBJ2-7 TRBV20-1 CSARRPRQDLVQYF TGCAGTGCTAGGAGGCCCCGACAGGACCTGGTGCAGTACTTC
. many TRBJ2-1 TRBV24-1 CATSEPSRKGEQFF TGTGCCACCAGTGAACCTTCTAGAAAGGGTGAGCAGTTCTTC
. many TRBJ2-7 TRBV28 CASSLTFSSYEQYF TGTGCCAGCAGTTTAACCTTCAGCTCCTACGAGCAGTACTTC
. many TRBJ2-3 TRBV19 CASSIQGSTDTQYF TGTGCCAGTAGTATCCAGGGGAGCACAGATACGCAGTATTTT
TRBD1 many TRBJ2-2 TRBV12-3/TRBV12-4 CASSFRGHTGELFF TGTGCCAGCAGTTTCAGGGGGCACACCGGGGAGCTGTTTTTT
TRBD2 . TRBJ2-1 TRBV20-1 CSARTVSTSRNNEQFF TGCAGTGCTAGAACGGTGTCGACTAGCAGAAACAATGAGCAGTTCTTC
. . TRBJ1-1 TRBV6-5 CASSCHPPKGIMNTEAFF TGTGCCAGCAGTTGTCACCCTCCCAAGGGGATAATGAACACTGAAGCTTTCTTT
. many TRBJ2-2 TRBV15 CATSRLRGTGELFF TGTGCCACCAGCAGATTAAGGGGGACCGGGGAGCTGTTTTTT
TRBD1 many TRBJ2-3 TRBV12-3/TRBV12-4 CASSLGTVRDTQYF TGTGCCAGCAGTTTGGGGACAGTTCGGGATACGCAGTATTTT
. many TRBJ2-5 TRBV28 CATPGRQETQYF TGTGCCACTCCGGGACGCCAAGAGACCCAGTACTTC
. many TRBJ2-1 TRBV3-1 CASSQVVGGPGEQFF TGTGCCAGCAGCCAGGTCGTTGGGGGGCCCGGTGAGCAGTTCTTC
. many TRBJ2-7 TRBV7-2 CASSVGVSGGGEQYF TGTGCCAGCAGCGTAGGGGTTTCCGGAGGGGGAGAGCAGTACTTC
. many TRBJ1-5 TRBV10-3 CAISESQGDNQPQHF TGTGCCATCAGTGAGTCGCAGGGAGACAATCAGCCCCAGCATTTT
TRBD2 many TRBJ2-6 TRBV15 CATSRDYRGRGSGANVLTF TGTGCCACCAGCAGAGATTACCGAGGGAGGGGCTCTGGGGCCAACGTCCTGACTTTC
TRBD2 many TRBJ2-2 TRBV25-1 CASSEYPTSGSDIGELFF TGTGCCAGCAGTGAATATCCAACTAGCGGGAGTGATATCGGGGAGCTGTTTTTT
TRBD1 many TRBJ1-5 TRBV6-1 CASRWTGGNQPQHF TGTGCCAGCAGGTGGACAGGGGGCAATCAGCCCCAGCATTTT
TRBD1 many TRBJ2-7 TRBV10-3 CAIGTGGYEQYF TGTGCCATAGGGACAGGGGGTTACGAGCAGTACTTC
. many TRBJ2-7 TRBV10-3 CAISEGLGAPYEQYF TGTGCCATCAGTGAGGGGCTAGGGGCCCCCTACGAGCAGTACTTC
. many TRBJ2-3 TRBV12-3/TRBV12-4 CASSLRTTTITDTQYF TGTGCCAGCAGTTTACGGACTACCACTATCACAGATACGCAGTATTTT
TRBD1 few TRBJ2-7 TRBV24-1 CATSDAPGTGKDEQYF TGTGCCACCAGTGACGCCCCCGGGACAGGGAAAGACGAGCAGTACTTC
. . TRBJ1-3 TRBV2 CASRLTLANTIYF TGTGCCAGCAGGTTGACACTTGCAAACACCATATATTTT
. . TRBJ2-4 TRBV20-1 CSARDSRRPVAKNIQYF TGCAGTGCTAGAGATTCGCGACGACCAGTAGCCAAAAACATTCAGTACTTC
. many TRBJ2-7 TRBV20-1 CSALRRAPYEQYF TGCAGTGCTCTCCGGAGGGCCCCTTACGAGCAGTACTTC
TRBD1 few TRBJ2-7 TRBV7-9 CASSSRTGGADAYEQYF TGTGCCAGCAGCTCCAGGACAGGGGGCGCGGACGCCTACGAGCAGTACTTC
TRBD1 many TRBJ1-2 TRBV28 CASSSTGGLIYGYTF TGTGCCAGCAGTTCTACAGGGGGCCTTATCTATGGCTACACCTTC
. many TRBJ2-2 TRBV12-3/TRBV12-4 CASSFIGELFF TGTGCCAGCAGTTTCATCGGGGAGCTGTTTTTT
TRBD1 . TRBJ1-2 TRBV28 CASNLIQGERNGYTF TGTGCCAGCAACCTTATCCAGGGGGAACGGAATGGCTACACCTTC
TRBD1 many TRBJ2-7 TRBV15 CATSRRQGIPREQYF TGTGCCACCAGCAGGAGACAGGGAATACCTAGGGAGCAGTACTTC
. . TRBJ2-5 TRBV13 CASSRAFFQETQYF TGTGCCAGCAGTCGGGCCTTCTTCCAAGAGACCCAGTACTTC
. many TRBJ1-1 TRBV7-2 CASSLARQSLEAFF TGTGCCAGCAGCTTAGCAAGGCAGTCTCTTGAAGCTTTCTTT
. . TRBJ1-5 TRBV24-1 CATSPVNSNQPQHF TGTGCCACCAGTCCTGTCAATAGCAATCAGCCCCAGCATTTT
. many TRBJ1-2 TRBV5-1 CASSPVERYGYTF TGCGCCAGCAGCCCGGTGGAGAGGTATGGCTACACCTTC
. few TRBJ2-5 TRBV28 CASSSWEVQETQYF TGTGCCAGCAGTTCCTGGGAGGTCCAAGAGACCCAGTACTTC
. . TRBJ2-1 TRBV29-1 CSVVVNSYNEQFF TGCAGCGTTGTAGTGAACTCCTACAATGAGCAGTTCTTC
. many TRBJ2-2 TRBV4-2 CASSQDPPAGLTGELFF TGTGCCAGCAGCCAAGACCCCCCAGCAGGGCTCACCGGGGAGCTGTTTTTT
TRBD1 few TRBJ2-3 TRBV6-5 CASSYGTGSSTDTQYF TGTGCCAGCAGTTACGGGACAGGGTCTAGCACAGATACGCAGTATTTT
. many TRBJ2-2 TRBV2 CASSEFWILNTGELFF TGTGCCAGCAGTGAGTTCTGGATACTGAACACCGGGGAGCTGTTTTTT